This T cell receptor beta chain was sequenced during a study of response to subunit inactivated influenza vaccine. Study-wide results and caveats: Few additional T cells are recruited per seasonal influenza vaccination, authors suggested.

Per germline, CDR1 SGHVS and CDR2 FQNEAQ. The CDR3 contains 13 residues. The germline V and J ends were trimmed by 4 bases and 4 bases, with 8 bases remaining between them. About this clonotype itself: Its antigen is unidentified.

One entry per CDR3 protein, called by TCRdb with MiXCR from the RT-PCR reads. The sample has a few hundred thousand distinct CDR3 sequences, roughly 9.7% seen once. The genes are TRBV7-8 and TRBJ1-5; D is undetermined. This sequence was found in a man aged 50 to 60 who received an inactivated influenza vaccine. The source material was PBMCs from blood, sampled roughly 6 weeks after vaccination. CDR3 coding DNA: TGTGCCAGCAGCTCCCACATTAATCAGCCCCAGCATTTT. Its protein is CASSSHINQPQHF.